A single sample is the source of the 7 T cell receptor beta chains below, sequenced in a study of memory CD4+ T cells and cytomegalovirus serostatus. TCRdb keeps only in-frame clones here, not all; method: immunoSEQ multiplex PCR. The sample shows 30,000 to 45,000 clones, roughly 85% of them seen only once. Single viable CD3+CD4+CD8-CD45RO+ cells were sorted as the memory CD4+ T cells. Sequencing used memory CD4+ T cells from blood. The receptors were sampled from an adult in good health and CMV-seropositive.

This chain connects TRBV29-1 to TRBJ1-1; D not resolved. CDR1 is SQVTM and CDR2 is ANQGSEA in the germline V gene. The CDR3 runs to 12 residues. V gave up 7 bases and J gave up 1 base, with 10 bases separating them. CDR3 in amino acids: CSAGEGNTEAFF. CDR3 bases: TGCAGCGCCGGGGAGGGGAACACTGAAGCTTTCTTT.

V usage is TRBV4-1 and J usage is TRBJ2-3, with 8 bases lining up with TRBD1. The CDR3 has 13 residues. Germline V gene lookup returns CDR1 MGHRA and CDR2 YSYEKL. V lost 4 bases to trimming and J lost 4 bases; unmatched junction nucleotides: 1. The DNA of the CDR3 is TGCGCCAGCAGCCGGACAGGGCCAGATACGCAGTATTTT. Protein product: CASSRTGPDTQYF.

This clone was seen only a few times. The gene calls are TRBV4-3 and TRBJ1-1; D ambiguous. The CDR3 totals 13 residues. The V gene's germline CDR1 is LGHNA and CDR2 YSLEER. V dropped 4 bases and J dropped 0 bases, with 6 bases sitting between them. CDR3 residues: CASSPEMNTEAFF. CDR3 sequence (DNA): TGCGCCAGCAGCCCGGAGATGAACACTGAAGCTTTCTTT.

The chain uses TRBV5-1 and TRBJ1-1, with 8 bases identical to TRBD1. Germline assignment: CDR1 SGHRS and CDR2 YFSETQ. The CDR3 contains 14 residues. Trimming cost V 2 bases and J 3 bases; bases outside gene matches: 3. CDR3 nucleotides: TGCGCCAGCAGCTTTACAGGGGGGGACACTGAAGCTTTCTTT. Translation gives CASSFTGGDTEAFF.

There are a few counts of this clone. The chain links TRBV29-1 to TRBJ1-1; 8 bases line up with TRBD1. Germline-derived CDR1 and CDR2 are SQVTM and ANQGSEA. This CDR3 has 13 residues. After removal of 2 bases from V and 5 bases from J, the junction contained 4 bases not matched to a gene. CDR3 coding DNA: TGCAGCGTTGAAAGGGGGACAGGTACTGAAGCTTTCTTT. This sequence encodes CSVERGTGTEAFF.

J is TRBJ1-1 and V is TRBV19, with 7 bases aligning to TRBD1. CDR1 is LNHDA, CDR2 SQIVND, per germline (reference sequence). The CDR3 extends over 14 amino acids. J was trimmed by 1 base and V by 6 bases; bases with no gene match: 5. The CDR3 nucleotides read TGTGCCAGTAGGGTCCGGACAGGGAACACTGAAGCTTTCTTT. It is translated as CASRVRTGNTEAFF.

The genes are TRBV7-2 and TRBJ2-1, with a weak D call TRBD2 (5 bases). The ends were cut back, 6 bases at V and 8 bases at J, with 20 bases in the middle. The CDR3 loop spans 15 amino acids. The germline gives CDR1 SGHTA, CDR2 FQGNSA. CDR3 sequence reads: CASRRGRAGGHEQFF. CDR3 coding DNA: TGTGCCAGCAGACGAGGTAGGGCGGGTGGGCATGAGCAGTTCTTC.